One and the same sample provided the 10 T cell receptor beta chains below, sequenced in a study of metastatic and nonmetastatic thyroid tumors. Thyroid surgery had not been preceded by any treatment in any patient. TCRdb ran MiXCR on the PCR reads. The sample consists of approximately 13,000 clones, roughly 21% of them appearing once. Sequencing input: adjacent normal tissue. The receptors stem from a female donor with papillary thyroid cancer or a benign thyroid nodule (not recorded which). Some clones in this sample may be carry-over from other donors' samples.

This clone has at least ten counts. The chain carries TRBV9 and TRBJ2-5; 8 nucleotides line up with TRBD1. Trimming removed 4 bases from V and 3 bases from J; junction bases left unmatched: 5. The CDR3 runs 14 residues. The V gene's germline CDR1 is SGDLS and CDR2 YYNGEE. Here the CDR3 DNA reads TGTGCCAGCAGCCCCCCGGACAGGGAAGAGACCCAGTACTTC. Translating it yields CASSPPDREETQYF.

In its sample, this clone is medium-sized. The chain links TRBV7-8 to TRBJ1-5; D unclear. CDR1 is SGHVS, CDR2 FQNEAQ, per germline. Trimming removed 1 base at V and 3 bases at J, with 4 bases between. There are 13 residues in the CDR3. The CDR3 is CASSLVPNQPQHF. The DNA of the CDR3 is TGTGCCAGCAGCTTAGTTCCCAATCAGCCCCAGCATTTT. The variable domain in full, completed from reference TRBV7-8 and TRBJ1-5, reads GAGVSQSPRYKVAKRGQDVALRCDPISGHVSLFWYQQALGQGPEFLTYFQNEAQLDKSGLPSDRFFAERPEGSVSTLKIQRTQQEDSAVYLCASSLVPNQPQHFGDGTRLSIL.

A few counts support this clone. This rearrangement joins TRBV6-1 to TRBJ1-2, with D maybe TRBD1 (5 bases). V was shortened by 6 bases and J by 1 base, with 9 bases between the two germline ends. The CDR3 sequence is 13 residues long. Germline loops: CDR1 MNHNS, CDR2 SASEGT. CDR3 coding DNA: TGTGCCAGCAGGCAGGGTTTTAACTATGGCTACACCTTC. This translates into CASRQGFNYGYTF.

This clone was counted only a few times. CDR3 region: CASSLQNSPLHF. DNA of the CDR3: TGTGCCAGCAGTTTACAGAACTCACCCCTCCACTTT. The V and J genes are TRBV27 and TRBJ1-6, with unresolved D. Trimming shortened V by 2 bases and J by 10 bases, and 6 bases separated the two germline ends. This CDR3 is built from 12 residues. Germline V gene lookup returns CDR1 MNHEY and CDR2 SMNVEV (reference sequence).

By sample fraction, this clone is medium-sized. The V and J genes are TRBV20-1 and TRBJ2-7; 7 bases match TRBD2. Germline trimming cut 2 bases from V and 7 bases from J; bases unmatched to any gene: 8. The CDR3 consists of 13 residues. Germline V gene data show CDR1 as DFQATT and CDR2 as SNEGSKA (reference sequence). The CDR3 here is CSARPGDYLEQYF. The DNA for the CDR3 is TGCAGTGCTAGACCGGGGGACTACCTGGAGCAGTACTTC.

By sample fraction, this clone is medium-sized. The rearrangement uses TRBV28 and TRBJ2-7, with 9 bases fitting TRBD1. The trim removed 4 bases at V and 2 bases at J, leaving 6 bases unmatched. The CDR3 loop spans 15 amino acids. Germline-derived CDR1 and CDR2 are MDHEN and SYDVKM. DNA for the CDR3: TGTGCCAGCAGTTCCCCGGGACAGGGTACCTACGAGCAGTACTTC. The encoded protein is CASSSPGQGTYEQYF.

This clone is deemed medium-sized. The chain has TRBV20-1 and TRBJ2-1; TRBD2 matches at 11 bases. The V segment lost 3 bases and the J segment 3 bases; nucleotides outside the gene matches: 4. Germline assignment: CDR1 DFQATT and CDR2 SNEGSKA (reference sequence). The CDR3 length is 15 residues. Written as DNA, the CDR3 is TGCAGTGCTAGGTGGACTAGCGGGTTCTACAATGAGCAGTTCTTC. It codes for CSARWTSGFYNEQFF.

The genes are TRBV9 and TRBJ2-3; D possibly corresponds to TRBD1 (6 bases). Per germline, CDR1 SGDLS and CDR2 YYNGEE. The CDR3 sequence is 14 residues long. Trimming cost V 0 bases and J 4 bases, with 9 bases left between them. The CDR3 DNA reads TGTGCCAGCAGCGTAGGTGGACAGCCAGATACGCAGTATTTT. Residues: CASSVGGQPDTQYF.

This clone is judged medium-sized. The CDR3 reads CAGGQGANYGYTF. In nucleotides, the CDR3 is TGTGCCGGAGGACAGGGGGCTAACTATGGCTACACCTTC. The gene calls are TRBV28 and TRBJ1-2, with 10 bases fitting TRBD1. J gave up 0 bases and V 11 bases, and 3 bases lay outside the gene matches. The germline V gene has CDR1 MDHEN and CDR2 SYDVKM. The CDR3 length is 13 residues.

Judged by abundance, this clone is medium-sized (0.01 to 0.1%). CDR3 loop: CSATSGRVNEQFF. The CDR3 DNA is TGCAGTGCTACAAGCGGGAGAGTCAATGAGCAGTTCTTC. V gene TRBV20-1 combines with J gene TRBJ2-1; 8 bases map to TRBD2. The trim removed 4 bases at V and 6 bases at J, leaving 5 bases unmatched. This CDR3 has 13 residues. From germline, CDR1 is DFQATT and CDR2 SNEGSKA (reference sequence).